This record looks at one TCR beta chain sequence and its context. Its antigen is not known. These data come from a study of cytomegalovirus exposure and HLA in healthy donors. Overall study findings and caveats: Cytomegalovirus status was reportedly diagnosed by the classifier with high sensitivity and specificity. Associated with HLA alleles at 0.05 false discovery rate in a later analysis were some 18,000 TCR beta sequences. Among TCR beta chains, those listed as cytomegalovirus-associated numbered over 150.

PCR employed 60 Vbeta and 13 Jbeta primers. TCRdb's table, derived via immunoSEQ multiplex PCR, lists solely in-frame clones and lacks some. The table includes 150,000 to 200,000 clones, roughly four fifths detected once. The donors comprised healthy bone marrow donors. The germline V gene has CDR1 LGHNA and CDR2 YSLEER. V was pared by 3 bases and J by 2 bases, with 11 bases between. The CDR3 totals 15 residues. Sequences were obtained from PBMCs. This receptor was taken from a man aged 45-65 years in good health and CMV-seronegative. The rearrangement joins TRBV4-3 to TRBJ2-1, with a weak D call TRBD2 (7 bases). In DNA form, the CDR3 reads TGCGCCAGCAGCCAGGTAGGGGGGGCCTACAATGAGCAGTTCTTC. The encoded protein is CASSQVGGAYNEQFF.